Each of the 9 T cell receptor beta chains below was sequenced from the same sample in a study of blood T cell repertoires in COVID-19 (dated by TCRdb to 2018 to 2020). To prepare the library, the immunoSEQ multiplex PCR assay was applied. TCRdb stores this immuneACCESS table with in-frame sequences only. Part of the clones is absent; in the studies checked, under half of the shortfall reflects unresolved V genes, and no reason is known for the rest. This sample holds 210,000 or so clones; about 90% were observed only once. The top ten clonotypes cover less than 3% of the sample. Sequenced: peripheral blood. All receptors derive from a man aged 25-45 years with COVID-19, enrolled during active disease.

The CDR3 DNA sequence: TGTGCCAGCAGCGTGGTAGCGGGGTTCCCCTCCTACAATGAGCAGTTCTTC. Its translation: CASSVVAGFPSYNEQFF. This chain connects TRBV9 to TRBJ2-1; 8 nucleotides align to TRBD2. CDR1 SGDLS and CDR2 YYNGEE come from the germline V gene. Trimming took 2 bases from V and 0 from J; bases not matched to a gene: 7. The CDR3 is made up of 17 amino acids.

The V call is TRBV7-8, the J call TRBJ2-7; D unresolved. CDR1 and CDR2 (germline): SGHVS, FQNEAQ. The ends were cut back, 7 bases at V and 7 bases at J, with 20 bases in the middle. CDR3 length: 14 amino acids. This CDR3 is CASNTLGNKVEQYF. CDR3 in DNA: TGTGCCAGCAACACGCTGGGCAATAAGGTAGAGCAGTACTTC.

V gene TRBV7-2 combines with J gene TRBJ2-7; the match to TRBD2 covers 11 bases. Trimming cost V 0 bases and J 0 bases; bases outside gene matches: 7. Germline V gene sequence: CDR1 SGHTA, CDR2 FQGNSA. This CDR3 contains 18 residues. The CDR3 sequence: CASSLAASGRSLSYEQYF. CDR3 sequence (DNA): TGTGCCAGCAGCTTAGCGGCTAGCGGGAGGTCCCTCTCCTACGAGCAGTACTTC. Based on the CDR3 plus reference TRBV7-2 and TRBJ2-7, the full variable domain is GAGVSQSPSNKVTEKGKDVELRCDPISGHTALYWYRQSLGQGLEFLIYFQGNSAPDKSGLPSDRFSAERTGGSVSTLTIQRTQQEDSAVYLCASSLAASGRSLSYEQYFGPGTRLTVT.

The chain has TRBV19 and TRBJ1-5, with a weak D call TRBD1 (5 bases). Germline V gene data show CDR1 as LNHDA and CDR2 as SQIVND (reference sequence). The CDR3 extends over 13 amino acids. Trimming cost V 8 bases and J 4 bases, with 12 bases left between them. The CDR3 loop is CASQGRTNQPQHF. CDR3 coding DNA: TGTGCCAGTCAAGGACGGACAAATCAGCCCCAGCATTTT.

This chain uses TRBV7-9 with TRBJ1-1; the D gene is possibly TRBD1 (5 bases). The CDR3 totals 12 residues. Trimming removed 7 bases at V and 10 bases at J, with 16 bases between. CDR1 is SEHNR, CDR2 FQNEAQ, per germline (reference sequence). Here the CDR3 reads CASIPPGGTAFF. The CDR3 nucleotides are TGTGCCAGCATCCCGCCCGGGGGGACAGCTTTCTTT.

The chain employs TRBV5-1 and TRBJ2-1; D possibly corresponds to TRBD2 (5 bases). CDR1 is SGHRS, CDR2 YFSETQ, per germline. The CDR3 spans 15 residues. V was shortened by 0 bases and J by 7 bases, with 14 bases between the two germline ends. Here the CDR3 DNA reads TGCGCCAGCAGCTTGGGGTCTAGCTTCTATAATGAGCAGTTCTTC. Protein sequence: CASSLGSSFYNEQFF.

The chain is built from TRBV11-2 and TRBJ2-7; D unclear. This CDR3 is 14 amino acids long. CDR1 SGHAT and CDR2 FQNNGV come from the germline V gene. With 3 bases removed from V and 0 bases from J, the gap between germline ends came to 9 bases. CDR3 sequence reads: CASSLMSSSYEQYF. CDR3 nucleotide sequence: TGTGCCAGCAGCTTGATGTCGAGCTCCTACGAGCAGTACTTC.

The genes are TRBV11-2 and TRBJ2-3; maybe TRBD1 (5 bases). Germline V gives CDR1 SGHAT, CDR2 FQNNGV. The CDR3 extends over 14 amino acids. V lost 5 bases to trimming and J lost 2 bases, with 11 bases between them. Written as DNA, the CDR3 is TGTGCCAGCAGCCCCGACAGATACACAGATACGCAGTATTTT. Its protein is CASSPDRYTDTQYF.

The chain recombines TRBV13 with TRBJ2-2; no clear D. Trimming cost V 0 bases and J 6 bases, with 2 bases left between them. CDR1 is PRHDT, CDR2 FYEKMQ, per germline (reference sequence). CDR3 length: 12 amino acids. The CDR3 here is CASSLGSGELFF. CDR3 in DNA: TGTGCCAGCAGCTTAGGCTCCGGGGAGCTGTTTTTT.